This is a list of T cell receptor beta chains from one sample in a study of PD-1 blockade in mismatch repair-deficient tumors. The method was immunoSEQ multiplex PCR; TCRdb's version includes in-frame clones alone and lacks a portion of them. The table shows some 120,000 clones, with around 87% occurring only once. The sample here was peripheral blood, taken 44 weeks after starting pembrolizumab. All receptors derive from an adult with mismatch repair-deficient cancer. Both conserved end residues are part of each CDR3. Fields, in order: J gene, V gene, clone size, D gene, CDR3 DNA, CDR3 protein. The D gene is left open where the match is weak. Clone size is not always given. Where it is, it says once, few, many or a class for expanded clones.

j_gene: TRBJ1-2
v_gene: TRBV2
abundance: .
d_gene: .
CDR3nt: TGTGCCAGCAGTGAAGGGTCAGTACCTAACTATGGCTACACCTTC
CDR3aa: CASSEGSVPNYGYTF

j_gene: TRBJ2-1
v_gene: TRBV30
abundance: .
d_gene: .
CDR3nt: TGTGCCTGGAGTGGTGGGAATGAGCAGTTCTTC
CDR3aa: CAWSGGNEQFF

j_gene: TRBJ1-5
v_gene: TRBV10-3
abundance: .
d_gene: .
CDR3nt: TGTGCCATCAGGGGGGGGCAGGGGAGCAATCAGCCCCAGCATTTT
CDR3aa: CAIRGGQGSNQPQHF

j_gene: TRBJ2-1
v_gene: TRBV11-1
abundance: .
d_gene: TRBD2
CDR3nt: TGTGCCAGCAGCCTCTCGGGACTAGCGGGGTGGAGCTCCTACAATGAGCAGTTCTTC
CDR3aa: CASSLSGLAGWSSYNEQFF

j_gene: TRBJ2-5
v_gene: TRBV9
abundance: few
d_gene: TRBD2
CDR3nt: TGTGCCAGCAGCGTAGGTGGGACTAGCGGTCCCGGTGAGACCCAGTACTTC
CDR3aa: CASSVGGTSGPGETQYF

j_gene: TRBJ2-3
v_gene: TRBV4-3
abundance: .
d_gene: .
CDR3nt: TGCGCCAGCAGCCAAAATCGACCAGATACGCAGTATTTT
CDR3aa: CASSQNRPDTQYF

j_gene: TRBJ2-2
v_gene: TRBV7-9
abundance: .
d_gene: TRBD1
CDR3nt: TGTGCCGGACAGGGGAGCACCGGGGAGCTGTTTTTT
CDR3aa: CAGQGSTGELFF

j_gene: TRBJ2-7
v_gene: TRBV29-1
abundance: few
d_gene: TRBD1
CDR3nt: TGCAGCGTTTCGGCTCAGGGGGCGAGCTACGAGCAGTACTTC
CDR3aa: CSVSAQGASYEQYF

j_gene: TRBJ2-7
v_gene: TRBV13
abundance: .
d_gene: .
CDR3nt: TGTGCCAGCAGTGAAGACGGATCCGTTTACGAGCAGTACTTC
CDR3aa: CASSEDGSVYEQYF

j_gene: TRBJ2-5
v_gene: TRBV25-1
abundance: .
d_gene: .
CDR3nt: TGTGCCAGCAGAGGACATGGGAATTCGGAGACCCAGTACTTC
CDR3aa: CASRGHGNSETQYF

j_gene: TRBJ1-5
v_gene: TRBV10-3
abundance: .
d_gene: .
CDR3nt: TGTGCCATCAGTGAGAGGTCCGGTCAGCCCCAGCATTTT
CDR3aa: CAISERSGQPQHF

j_gene: TRBJ2-7
v_gene: TRBV18
abundance: .
d_gene: .
CDR3nt: TGTGCCACTGGGGACTTCTACGAGCAGTACTTC
CDR3aa: CATGDFYEQYF

j_gene: TRBJ2-5
v_gene: TRBV9
abundance: .
d_gene: TRBD2
CDR3nt: TGTGCCAGCAGCGTAAATAGCGGGAGAGAGACCCAGTACTTC
CDR3aa: CASSVNSGRETQYF

j_gene: TRBJ2-7
v_gene: TRBV7-4
abundance: few
d_gene: .
CDR3nt: TGTGCCAGCAACTGGGCAAAGGCCGAGCAGTACTTC
CDR3aa: CASNWAKAEQYF

j_gene: TRBJ2-1
v_gene: TRBV19
abundance: .
d_gene: .
CDR3nt: TGTGCCAGTAGTATTTTGGGACTGACAATTAACGAGCAGTTCTTC
CDR3aa: CASSILGLTINEQFF

j_gene: TRBJ2-3
v_gene: TRBV11-2
abundance: once
d_gene: TRBD2
CDR3nt: TGTGCCAGCAGCTTAGCCTCCGGGACTAGCGGGACTCATGATACGCAGTATTTT
CDR3aa: CASSLASGTSGTHDTQYF

j_gene: TRBJ1-5
v_gene: TRBV2
abundance: once
d_gene: .
CDR3nt: TGTGCCAGCAGTGATCGATATAGCAATCAGCCCCAGCATTTT
CDR3aa: CASSDRYSNQPQHF

j_gene: TRBJ2-7
v_gene: TRBV9
abundance: .
d_gene: .
CDR3nt: TGTGCCAGCAGCGTAGGTCCCTCCCTCGACTACGAGCAGTACTTC
CDR3aa: CASSVGPSLDYEQYF

j_gene: TRBJ2-1
v_gene: TRBV6-5
abundance: .
d_gene: .
CDR3nt: TGTGCCAGCAGTGACTCGGGGACAAGCCCGCAGTTCTTC
CDR3aa: CASSDSGTSPQFF

j_gene: TRBJ2-7
v_gene: TRBV10-3
abundance: .
d_gene: TRBD2
CDR3nt: TGTGCCATCAGACGGGATGCGGGAGGGCCGAGGGTTTACGAGCAGTACTTC
CDR3aa: CAIRRDAGGPRVYEQYF

j_gene: TRBJ1-5
v_gene: TRBV19
abundance: few
d_gene: .
CDR3nt: TGTGCCAGTAGTGCAGGGACCCAGCCCCAGCATTTT
CDR3aa: CASSAGTQPQHF

j_gene: TRBJ1-3
v_gene: TRBV4-3
abundance: .
d_gene: .
CDR3nt: TGCGCCAGCAGCCAAGTAATCCGAGCCTCTGGAAACACCATATATTTT
CDR3aa: CASSQVIRASGNTIYF

j_gene: TRBJ2-1
v_gene: TRBV6-1
abundance: .
d_gene: TRBD2
CDR3nt: TGTGCCAGCAGTGATTGGCTAGCGGCCTACAATGAGCAGTTCTTC
CDR3aa: CASSDWLAAYNEQFF

j_gene: TRBJ1-2
v_gene: TRBV7-2
abundance: .
d_gene: .
CDR3nt: TGTGCCAGCAACCCGAGGACAGTGACTAACTATGGCTACACCTTC
CDR3aa: CASNPRTVTNYGYTF

j_gene: TRBJ2-7
v_gene: TRBV19
abundance: .
d_gene: TRBD2
CDR3nt: TGTGCCAGTAGTATAGTGAGCGGGAGTTTTTACGAGCAGTACTTC
CDR3aa: CASSIVSGSFYEQYF

j_gene: TRBJ2-5
v_gene: TRBV6-1
abundance: .
d_gene: .
CDR3nt: TGTGCCAGCAGTCCAGTAGGGGAGACCCAGTACTTC
CDR3aa: CASSPVGETQYF

j_gene: TRBJ2-5
v_gene: TRBV11-2
abundance: .
d_gene: .
CDR3nt: TGTGCCAGCAGCTTAGCCCCCCGACGAGGGTACCAAGAGACCCAGTACTTC
CDR3aa: CASSLAPRRGYQETQYF

j_gene: TRBJ2-7
v_gene: TRBV15
abundance: .
d_gene: .
CDR3nt: TGTGCCACCAGCAGAGTGACAGACTCCTACGAGCAGTACTTC
CDR3aa: CATSRVTDSYEQYF

j_gene: TRBJ2-1
v_gene: TRBV6-6
abundance: .
d_gene: .
CDR3nt: TGTGCCAGCAGATTACGGACAGACAATGAGCAGTTCTTC
CDR3aa: CASRLRTDNEQFF

j_gene: TRBJ2-7
v_gene: TRBV6-5
abundance: once
d_gene: .
CDR3nt: TGTGCCAGCAGTTACTCGAGGGGTTACTACGAGCAGTACTTC
CDR3aa: CASSYSRGYYEQYF

j_gene: TRBJ2-7
v_gene: TRBV4-3
abundance: .
d_gene: TRBD1
CDR3nt: TGCGCCAGCAGCCAAGACAGGGGGCCCTACGAGCAGTACTTC
CDR3aa: CASSQDRGPYEQYF

j_gene: TRBJ1-1
v_gene: TRBV5-4
abundance: .
d_gene: .
CDR3nt: TGTGCCAGCGGCAAGATCAACACTGAAGCTTTCTTT
CDR3aa: CASGKINTEAFF

j_gene: TRBJ2-2
v_gene: TRBV19
abundance: .
d_gene: .
CDR3nt: TGTGCCAGTAACGCAGCCCGCACCGGGGAGCTGTTTTTT
CDR3aa: CASNAARTGELFF

j_gene: TRBJ2-7
v_gene: TRBV12-1
abundance: .
d_gene: .
CDR3nt: TGTGCCAGCAGGCTACAGGACTACGAGCAGTACTTC
CDR3aa: CASRLQDYEQYF

j_gene: TRBJ1-3
v_gene: TRBV7-2
abundance: .
d_gene: .
CDR3nt: TGTGCCAGCAGCACCCAGGGTGAACCTGGAAACACCATATATTTT
CDR3aa: CASSTQGEPGNTIYF